This T cell receptor beta chain was found in a study of T-cell reconstitution after alpha-beta-depleted transplantation in children. Notes on the study in general: Most T-cell counts and diversity one year after the transplant came from T cells that were newly produced. Approximately two months post-transplant, alpha-beta T cells reportedly originated from several hundred expanded graft clones.

TCRbeta library construction was performed incorporating unique molecular identifiers. A single record per CDR3 protein comes from TCRdb applying MiXCR to the PCR reads. The sample holds roughly 400,000 distinct CDR3 sequences; approximately 42% are singletons and the top ten take around a quarter. Remarks on this clonotype: Its antigen is unknown.

Germline lookup yields CDR1 ENHRY and CDR2 SYGVKD. Trimming removed 3 bases from V and 9 bases from J, with 12 bases in between. The CDR3 is 14 residues long. This receptor was taken from a girl between 2 and 10 years old with aplastic anemia, due to receive a stem cell transplant. The material was PBMCs, obtained before TCRalphabeta/CD19-depleted stem cell transplant. J is TRBJ1-6 and V is TRBV10-3; D is possibly TRBD1 (5 bases). DNA of the CDR3: TGTGCCATCAGTGAAAGTGGTGGGGGTTCACCCCTCCACTTT. It codes for CAISESGGGSPLHF.